This TCR beta chain was captured in a study of OX40 agonist ivuxolimab in advanced cancers. Overall study: The patients' treatment was ivuxolimab, an agonistic anti-OX40 (CD134) antibody. Antecedent anti-PD-1, anti-PD-L1 or anti-CTLA-4 therapy was permissible, with roughly 36% having received some.

Findings of the study overall: Compared with others, partial responders at 0.1-3.0 mg/kg displayed clonal expansion among the lowest.

This table comes from immunoSEQ multiplex PCR, and its TCRdb copy is limited to in-frame clones, with some not included. The sample records about 69,000 clones, roughly nine tenths being singletons. The junction had 18 bases not matched to a gene; V was cut back by 6 bases and J by 6 bases. This CDR3 has 18 amino acids. Germline values: CDR1 SGHDT, CDR2 YYEEEE. With regard to this clone: Its antigen remains unknown.

The receptor was derived from an adult with an advanced solid tumor such as melanoma, head and neck, liver or kidney cancer. V and J are TRBV5-6 and TRBJ2-7, with 13 bases fitting TRBD2. The sequencing used CD4+ or CD8+ T cells sorted from blood, collected in a trial of the OX40 agonist ivuxolimab. The CDR3 reads CASTLPKLAGGARSEQYF. CDR3 nucleotides: TGTGCCAGCACCCTACCAAAACTAGCGGGAGGGGCTCGCAGCGAGCAGTACTTC.